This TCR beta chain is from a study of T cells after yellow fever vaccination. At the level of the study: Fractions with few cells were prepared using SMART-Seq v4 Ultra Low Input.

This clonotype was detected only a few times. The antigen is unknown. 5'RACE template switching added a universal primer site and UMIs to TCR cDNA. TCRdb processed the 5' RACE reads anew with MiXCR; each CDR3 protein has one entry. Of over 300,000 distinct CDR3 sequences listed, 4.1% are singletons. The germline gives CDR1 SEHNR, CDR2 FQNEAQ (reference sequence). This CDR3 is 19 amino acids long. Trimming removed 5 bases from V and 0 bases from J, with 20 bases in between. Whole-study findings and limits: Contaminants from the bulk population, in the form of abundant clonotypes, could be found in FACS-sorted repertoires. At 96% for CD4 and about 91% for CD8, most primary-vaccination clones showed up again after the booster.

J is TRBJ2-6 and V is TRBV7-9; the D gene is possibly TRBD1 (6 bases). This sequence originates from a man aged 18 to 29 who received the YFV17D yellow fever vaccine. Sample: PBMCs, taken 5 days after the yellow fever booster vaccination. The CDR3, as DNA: TGTGCCAGCAGCATAACGTACTACAGGGTTAGCTCTGGGGCCAACGTCCTGACTTTC. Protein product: CASSITYYRVSSGANVLTF. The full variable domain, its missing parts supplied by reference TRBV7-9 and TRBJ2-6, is DTGVSQNPRHKITKRGQNVTFRCDPISEHNRLYWYRQTLGQGPEFLTYFQNEAQLEKSRLLSDRFSAERPKGSFSTLEIQRTEQGDSAMYLCASSITYYRVSSGANVLTFGAGSRLTVL.